This T cell receptor beta chain was obtained from a study of blood T cell repertoires in COVID-19. The protocol was immunoSEQ multiplex PCR, while the TCRdb copy is restricted to in-frame clones and leaves out a portion. The profile shows under 300,000 clones, roughly 89% of them singletons. The sequencing input was peripheral blood. This sequence originates from a woman in her thirties or forties who had recovered from COVID-19.

CDR3: CASSRAGGGGYTF. The DNA of the CDR3 is TGTGCCAGCAGCCGTGCAGGGGGAGGCGGCTACACCTTC. This chain links TRBV3-1 (or the pseudogene TRBV3-2) with TRBJ1-2, with 7 nucleotides matching TRBD1. V trimming: 4 bases; J trimming: 8 bases; junction bases outside the gene matches: 7. The CDR3 covers 13 residues. Germline values: CDR1 LGHDT, CDR2 YNNKEL (reference sequence).